These 17 T cell receptor beta chains were all obtained from the same sample, sequenced in a study of T cells after yellow fever vaccination. TCRdb reprocessed the 5' RACE reads with MiXCR, giving one entry per CDR3 protein. The table includes some 290,000 distinct CDR3 sequences, over 8.5% detected once. The sample was CD4+ T cells sorted from PBMCs, taken 45 days after the yellow fever booster vaccination. The receptor set was obtained from a man aged 18 to 30 who received the YFV17D yellow fever vaccine.

The chain employs TRBV7-3 and TRBJ1-1, with D tentatively TRBD1 (6 bases). CDR1 is SGHTA and CDR2 is FQGTGA in the germline V gene. Trimming took 0 bases from V and 1 from J, leaving 15 bases between them. The CDR3 runs 17 residues. Here the CDR3 DNA reads TGTGCCAGCAGCTTAACGTTGGGGGCGCGTGGGAACACTGAAGCTTTCTTT. This encodes CASSLTLGARGNTEAFF.

In its sample, this clonotype was seen a few times. This chain connects TRBV6-1 to TRBJ2-5; either TRBD1 or TRBD2 may supply D (5 bases each). This CDR3 contains 15 residues. Germline V gives CDR1 MNHNS, CDR2 SASEGT. V gave up 8 bases and J gave up 4 bases, with 20 bases separating them. The CDR3 reads CASGGWGAGRETQYF. DNA of the CDR3: TGTGCCAGCGGCGGATGGGGCGCGGGTAGAGAGACCCAGTACTTC.

This chain links TRBV7-2 with TRBJ2-7; 11 bases are a match to TRBD2. The V gene's germline CDR1 is SGHTA and CDR2 FQGNSA. V was clipped by 3 bases and J by 4 bases; unmatched bases: 5. CDR3 size: 15 residues. The CDR3 here is CASSFLAGGIYEQYF. CDR3 in DNA: TGTGCCAGCAGCTTTCTAGCGGGGGGCATTTACGAGCAGTACTTC.

This clonotype was detected only a few times. The V and J genes are TRBV4-1 and TRBJ1-5, with D possibly TRBD1 on 5 matching bases. Germline V gene sequence: CDR1 MGHRA, CDR2 YSYEKL. The CDR3 runs to 15 residues. V was cut by 1 base and J by 4 bases, with 11 bases left in between. The CDR3 loop is CASSQAEGPNQPQHF. In DNA form, the CDR3 reads TGCGCCAGCAGCCAAGCAGAGGGGCCAAATCAGCCCCAGCATTTT.

The chain carries TRBV7-2 and TRBJ1-3, with 7 bases aligning to TRBD1. The CDR3 runs to 16 residues. Germline values: CDR1 SGHTA, CDR2 FQGNSA. After removal of 5 bases from V and 3 bases from J, the junction contained 10 bases not matched to a gene. The CDR3 nucleotides are TGTGCCAGCAGCCCCAGGACAGGAGGAAGTGGAAACACCATATATTTT. It codes for CASSPRTGGSGNTIYF.

The gene calls are TRBV20-1 and TRBJ1-5; D remains unclear. Trimming pared 3 bases from V and 4 bases from J, leaving 7 bases between. The CDR3 runs 12 residues. Germline values: CDR1 DFQATT, CDR2 SNEGSKA (reference sequence). The chain's CDR3 is CSARGGNQPQHF. CDR3 coding DNA: TGCAGTGCTAGGGGCGGGAATCAGCCCCAGCATTTT.

Note on this clonotype: One end of the junction does not line up with germline, which may come from a read error. J is TRBJ2-1 and V is TRBV6-2 or TRBV6-3; TRBD2 aligns across 12 bases. The CDR3 has 14 residues. Germline loops: CDR1 MNHEY, CDR2 SVGEGT. CDR3 in DNA: TGTGCCAGCAGTTACTCAAGTGGACTAGCGGGGTGGTTATTC. Protein product: CASSYSSGLAGWLF.

This clonotype was counted only a few times. The chain couples TRBV12-3 or TRBV12-4 to TRBJ2-2; the D call may be TRBD1 or TRBD2 (5 bases each). There are 16 residues in the CDR3. The germline V and J ends were trimmed by 8 bases and 4 bases, with 20 bases remaining between them. CDR3 sequence: CASSLDVGTGTGELFF. CDR3 in DNA: TGTGCCAGCTCTTTAGACGTAGGGACGGGCACCGGGGAGCTGTTTTTT.

The rearrangement links TRBV9 to TRBJ2-2; D ambiguous. This CDR3 region has 15 residues. Trimming cost V 0 bases and J 5 bases, with 11 bases left between them. Germline V gene sequence: CDR1 SGDLS, CDR2 YYNGEE. The CDR3, as DNA: TGTGCCAGCAGCGTAGCACATCCTGGAACCGGGGAGCTGTTTTTT. This gives the protein CASSVAHPGTGELFF.

The V gene is TRBV5-5, the J gene TRBJ2-7; D not certain. V was clipped by 3 bases and J by 4 bases, with 8 bases between them. CDR1 and CDR2 from the germline V gene are SGHKS and YYEKEE (reference sequence). The CDR3 has 12 residues. The CDR3 coding sequence is TGTGCCAGCAGCTCCACACTATACGAGCAGTACGTC. Encoded protein: CASSSTLYEQYV.

V is TRBV20-1 and J is TRBJ1-5; D is undetermined. Per germline, CDR1 DFQATT and CDR2 SNEGSKA (reference sequence). Between the trimmed V and J ends, which lost 0 bases and 7 bases, there was a span of 10 bases. CDR3 length: 13 amino acids. The CDR3 DNA reads TGCAGTGCTAGAGACGGCAGAATCCAGCCCCAGCATTTT. The encoded protein is CSARDGRIQPQHF.

The V and J genes are TRBV20-1 and TRBJ1-4, with TRBD1 as a possible D gene (5 bases). Germline CDR1 is DFQATT and CDR2 is SNEGSKA (reference sequence). The CDR3 is 12 amino acids. Trimming removed 4 bases at V and 7 bases at J, with 10 bases between. The CDR3 region has the DNA TGCAGTGCTACCGGGGGACGTGAAAAACTGTTTTTT. Translation gives CSATGGREKLFF.

This clonotype showed up just a few times. V gene TRBV14 combines with J gene TRBJ2-3; D remains ambiguous. Germline V gene data show CDR1 as SGHDN and CDR2 as FVKESK. The CDR3 has 14 residues. V gave up 4 bases and J gave up 1 base, with 9 bases separating them. Here the CDR3 reads CASSRSSGTDTQYF. The DNA for the CDR3 is TGTGCCAGCAGCCGATCGTCGGGCACAGATACGCAGTATTTT.

This clonotype was observed a few times. The chain employs TRBV6-6 and TRBJ1-1; D is uncertain. Germline CDR1 MNHNY, CDR2 SVGAGI (reference sequence). Trimming removed 1 base at V and 1 base at J, with 10 bases between. The length of the CDR3 is 15 residues. CDR3 nucleotide sequence: TGTGCCAGCAGTTACTATCCAGGAGCGAACACTGAAGCTTTCTTT. Residues: CASSYYPGANTEAFF.

The chain carries TRBV20-1 and TRBJ1-6, with D unclear. The CDR3 extends over 13 amino acids. Germline assignment: CDR1 DFQATT and CDR2 SNEGSKA (reference sequence). The V and J ends lost 3 bases and 10 bases respectively, with 13 bases between them. CDR3: CSARGRTPSPLHF. The CDR3 bases are TGCAGTGCTAGGGGCAGGACGCCCTCACCCCTCCACTTT.

This clonotype was recorded a few times. The chain couples TRBV7-2 to TRBJ1-3; D is unclear. The V and J ends lost 2 bases and 4 bases respectively, with 12 bases between them. The CDR3 contains 15 residues. Germline CDR1 reads SGHTA; CDR2 reads FQGNSA. The CDR3 DNA sequence: TGTGCCAGCAGCTTACTGGGGTCGAACGGAAACACCATATATTTT. This gives the protein CASSLLGSNGNTIYF.

This chain uses TRBV12-3 or TRBV12-4 with TRBJ1-3, with D possibly being TRBD1 (5 bases). CDR3 length equals 13 residues. Trimming removed 2 bases at V and 8 bases at J, with 10 bases between. For the CDR3, the DNA is TGTGCCAGCAGTTTACAAGGGGCGGACACCATATATTTT. Translating it yields CASSLQGADTIYF.